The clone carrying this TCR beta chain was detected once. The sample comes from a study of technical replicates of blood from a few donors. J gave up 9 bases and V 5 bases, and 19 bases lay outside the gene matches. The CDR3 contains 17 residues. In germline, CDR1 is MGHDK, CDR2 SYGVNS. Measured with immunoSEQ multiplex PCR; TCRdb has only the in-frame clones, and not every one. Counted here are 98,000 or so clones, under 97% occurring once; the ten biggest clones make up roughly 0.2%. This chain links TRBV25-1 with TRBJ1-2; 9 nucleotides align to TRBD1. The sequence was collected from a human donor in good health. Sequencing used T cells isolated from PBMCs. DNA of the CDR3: TGTGCCAGCAGTATTTCCTCACCGGGACAGGGTGGTCTGAGCTACACCTTC. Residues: CASSISSPGQGGLSYTF.